This record looks at one T cell receptor beta chain sequence and its context. What it binds is unknown. The data were taken from a study of shared clonotypes between healthy human individuals. The study's findings and limits: Non-shared clonotypes had lower generation probabilities than clonotypes shared by all four sorted-subset donors.

The test was conducted at deep level. Around 30,000 T cell genomes (approximately 190 ng DNA) went into each sorted-subset replicate. Libraries were prepared by immunoSEQ multiplex PCR; TCRdb keeps only in-frame clonotypes and omits some of them. Here the sample spans roughly 650,000 clones, more than 95% being singletons. The CDR3 spans 15 residues. Deletions cut 4 bases from V and 0 bases from J, with 9 bases between. Per germline, CDR1 LNHDA and CDR2 SQIVND (reference sequence). Sequenced input: naive CD4+ T cells sorted from blood. Subset reported: CD45RA+ positively selected. The chain is built from TRBV19 and TRBJ1-4; D ambiguous. This clonotype was obtained from a woman in her twenties or thirties in good health. CDR3 sequence (DNA): TGTGCCAGTAGTAGGGCCATTGCAACTAATGAAAAACTGTTTTTT. Translating gives CASSRAIATNEKLFF.